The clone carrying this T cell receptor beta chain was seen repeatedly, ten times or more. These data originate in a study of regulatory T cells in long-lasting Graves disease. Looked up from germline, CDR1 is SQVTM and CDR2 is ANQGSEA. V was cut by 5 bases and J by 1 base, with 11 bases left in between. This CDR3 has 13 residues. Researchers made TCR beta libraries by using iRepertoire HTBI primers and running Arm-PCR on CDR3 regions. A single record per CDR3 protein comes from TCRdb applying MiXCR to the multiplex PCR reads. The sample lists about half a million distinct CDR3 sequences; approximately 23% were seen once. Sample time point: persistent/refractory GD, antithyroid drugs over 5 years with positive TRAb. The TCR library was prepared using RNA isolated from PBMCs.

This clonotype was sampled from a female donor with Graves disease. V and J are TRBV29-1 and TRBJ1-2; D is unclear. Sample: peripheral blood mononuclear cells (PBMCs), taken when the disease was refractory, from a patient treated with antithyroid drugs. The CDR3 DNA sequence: TGCAGCGTTCCCCACAGTTATAACTATGGCTACACCTTC. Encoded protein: CSVPHSYNYGYTF.